Here is one T cell receptor (beta chain) with its context. Its specific antigen is unknown. The data are from a study of cytomegalovirus exposure and HLA in healthy donors (dated by TCRdb to between 2016 and 2019). A note on the overall study: An earlier analysis of several hundred of the donors reported 250 to 300 Gb of sequence data and 100 million to 140 million unique TCR beta sequences from about 200 million T cells. Roughly 300 gigabases of sequencing data and about 92 million unique TCR sequences made up an early release that covered several hundred HLA-typed donors. The genetic ancestry cluster associated with self-reported Caucasian donors included 80% to 90% of the roughly 360 genotyped donors. The aim of the study was to test whether cataloging public T cell receptors could identify signatures of past pathogen exposure. The study used immunosequencing to profile the T cell repertoires of under 700 subjects and linked those repertoires to cytomegalovirus serostatus. In addition to the first cohort of hundreds of subjects, a separate validation cohort of approximately 130 different subjects was used. High-throughput TCR immunosequencing, statistical association of individual TCRs with disease status, and machine learning were combined to predict cytomegalovirus infection status. In a later analysis, previously published TCR beta repertoires from several hundred donors were re-analyzed and high-resolution HLA genotyping was added so that TCR occurrence patterns could be studied. Rather than drawing on any new phenotypic data, the later analysis identified candidate immune exposures from TCR beta sequences and the way those sequences occurred across donors. In an earlier analysis of roughly 540 of the donors, high-throughput TCR beta sequencing was used to judge whether each TCR beta V gene segment behaved as functional or pseudogenic. Donor age, sex, ethnicity and CMV serostatus were compiled alongside the repertoire data. Genome-wide SNP genotypes for about 55% of the roughly 670 donors were used in a later genetic analysis, which treated that subset as a discovery cohort. All discovery cohort repertoires had been generated on a single sequencing platform. Both class I and class II loci were covered by HLA typing, at four-digit resolution. The number of donors typed differed by locus, with 629-630 for A, B, C, DRB1 and DQB1, roughly 520 for DQA1, 600 to 610 for DPA1, and under 490 for DPB1. Because of strong linkage in the cohort, roughly five DR-DQ haplotypes were treated as single units for association and clustering. Among around 400 genotyped donors of the cohort, an average of about 240,000 unique TCR beta nucleotide sequences were sequenced per donor, roughly 20% of them non-productive. Results the study describes overall, beyond this receptor: Compared with equally common non-associated chains, HLA-associated TCR beta chains in a later analysis were more clonally expanded and had lower generation probabilities. Compared with the approximately 720-donor mean, donors in an Asian-associated ancestry cluster had fewer N-insertions in productive TCRs, according to a later genetic analysis. The study listed approximately 150 TCR beta chains as associated with cytomegalovirus. According to the authors, the approach could potentially be generalized to other disease states and immunological phenotypes. A later analysis associated approximately 17,000 TCR beta sequences with specific HLA alleles at a false discovery rate of 0.05. When HLA alleles, especially DR and DQ, strongly co-occurred, attributing TCR associations to individual alleles was difficult. A later analysis found that TCR association rates varied across HLA loci, with DRB1 alleles showing the most associated TCRs and HLA-C alleles the fewest. A further reported finding was that TCR beta sequences accurately predicted the HLA-A and HLA-B alleles for most subjects in the first cohort. Immune exposure information for the cohort was limited to CMV serostatus. Sequencing depth was assumed to be roughly uniform across donors in the presence/absence analyses, though that assumption may not hold. Because the 87-base-pair reads could not distinguish some IMGT-functional V segments, including TRBV6-2 and TRBV6-3, those segments were excluded. Because counts were too low, approximately 15 rarely observed V segments, including chromosome 9 orphons, were excluded from the earlier analysis of a few hundred of the donors. The classifier was reported to diagnose cytomegalovirus status with high specificity and sensitivity in both the original and validation cohorts. Because HLA typing was unavailable for some donors at each locus, only the typed subset was used in association tests. In vitro tests confirmed that three of the cytomegalovirus-associated TCR beta chains recognize cytomegalovirus antigens. The sequencing pipeline was judged likely to have produced a cluster of highly shared sequence variants as a technical artifact. Correlated functional status among segregating V segments might be attributable to linkage disequilibrium, but an unknown experimental factor could not be ruled out. In a later analysis, most CMV-associated TCR beta chains were found to appear HLA-restricted, with HLA associations seemingly driven largely by CMV exposure. In an earlier analysis of 587 of the donors, most TCR beta V segments appeared in productive rearrangements about 90% or about 30% of the time, broadly matching IMGT annotations. In a later genetic analysis, a missense DCLRE1C variant was associated with V-gene and J-gene trimming of TCR beta chains, and the association was replicated in an independent cohort. This cohort had only TCR beta chains sequenced, and the lack of alpha or paired-chain data limited which features could be detected. While some public TCRs were present in many individuals, most TCR sequences turned up only very rarely across donors. Several of the top co-occurrence clusters appeared to be linked to parvovirus B19, influenza, CMV and Epstein-Barr virus, according to a later analysis.

Library preparation was by the immunoSEQ multiplex PCR assay. A mixture of 60 forward primers for TCR Vbeta segments and 13 reverse primers for TCR Jbeta segments was used in the multiplex PCR. The CDR3 region of rearranged TCR beta genes was amplified from genomic DNA with a multiplex PCR assay. The amplified TCR beta libraries were sequenced on the Illumina HiSeq System as 87-base-pair reads. From the authors' description of their analysis: A later analysis tallied 75 million to 95 million unique TCR beta chains across the 550 to 850 repertoires, and roughly 11 million of those chains were shared by two or more donors. Raw reads were error-corrected and collapsed into unique sequences with a nearest-neighbor algorithm that merged closely related sequences to remove PCR and sequencing errors. CDR3 sequences were aligned to IMGT reference sequences to assign V, D and J gene segments. Each retained sequence needed at least a six-nucleotide match to both a V gene segment and a J gene segment. Rearrangements were classified as productive when the CDR3 lacked stop codons and remained in frame with V and J, and all other rearrangements were classified as non-productive. Following IMGT convention, CDR3 was defined as the stretch from the second conserved V-encoded cysteine up to the conserved J-encoded phenylalanine. Sequences without an unambiguous match to a single V gene segment were excluded from the earlier analysis of almost 600 of the donors. An earlier analysis of a few hundred of the donors called V segments functional above 56.7% productive rearrangements and segregating when the between-donor standard deviation exceeded 5%. To diagnose cytomegalovirus status from the catalog of TCR beta chain sequences, a statistical classification framework was built. In a later analysis, V and J genes were assigned by comparing TCR nucleotide sequences against IMGT/GENE-DB human TR gene sequences. A later analysis assigned CDR3 sequences and most-parsimonious VDJ recombination scenarios with the TCRdist pipeline. In a later analysis, every TCR beta chain was defined by the combination of its CDR3 amino acid sequence and its V-gene family, and reads without a unique V-gene family were dropped. In a later analysis, approximately 590 highly shared, low-generation-probability nucleotide sequences were removed to address suspected cross-contamination and a sequencing artifact. For each public chain, a later analysis derived a clonal expansion index from normalized ranks of inferred template counts within each repertoire. Generation probabilities in a later analysis came from a VDJ recombination model fitted to out-of-frame rearrangements, and those results were checked against IGoR. A later analysis scored TCR-TCR, TCR-HLA and TCR-CMV co-occurrence with hypergeometric tests, applying a repertoire-size bias correction to TCR pairs. A later analysis estimated false discovery rates by permuting HLA or CMV assignments 20 times. In a later analysis, co-occurring TCRs were grouped using DBSCAN, and TCRdist sequence similarity was added for clustering within HLA-allele-positive subsets. For co-occurrence clustering, repertoires with fewer than 30,000 or more than 120,000 public chains were excluded, along with a handful of repertoires with anomalous nucleotide sharing. The source is immuneACCESS, and TCRdb retained only in-frame sequences with V and J called. Part of the clones is not carried over; for the studies checked, unresolved V genes explain less than half of this, and the remainder is unexplained. That table is the source of V, J and clone size, and D and trimming were worked out from the DNA. The sample's records list roughly 190,000 clones. 0.65% to 0.9% of the sample comes from the top ten.

The germline V gene encodes CDR1 GTSNPN and CDR2 SVGIG (reference sequence). V is cut back by 3 bases and J by 5 bases, with 11 bases in the junction unmatched. The CDR3 holds 16 amino acids from the cysteine to the phenylalanine. CDR3 DNA is the only sequence kept; it has 48 bases, read in frame from the first base. The cohort consisted of approximately 670 healthy bone marrow donors. All cohort members were sampled while nominally healthy, although unrecorded immune exposures were likely present. The donor tested CMV seropositive, placing the donor among the 310 or so seropositive members of the cohort. Every donor gave a peripheral blood sample, and the peripheral blood mononuclear cells from that sample were used for TCR beta sequencing. Genomic DNA extraction from the blood cell samples was performed with the Qiagen DNeasy Blood Extraction Kit.

This sequence uses TRBV30 and TRBJ2-1; 9 nucleotides in the junction match TRBD2. Sequenced sample: PBMCs. This receptor was taken from a woman younger than 35 in good health and CMV-seropositive. The nucleotide sequence reads TGTGCCTGGAGAGCCCCCGGGACTAGCCCACACAATGAGCAGTTCTTC. This codes for CAWRAPGTSPHNEQFF. The full variable domain, with segments outside the CDR3 supplied by the reference TRBV30 and TRBJ2-1 proteins, appears as SQTIHQWPATLVQPVGSPLSLECTVEGTSNPNLYWYRQAAGRGLQLLFYSVGIGQISSEVPQNLSASRPQDRQFILSSKKLLLSDSGFYLCAWRAPGTSPHNEQFFGPGTRLTVL.